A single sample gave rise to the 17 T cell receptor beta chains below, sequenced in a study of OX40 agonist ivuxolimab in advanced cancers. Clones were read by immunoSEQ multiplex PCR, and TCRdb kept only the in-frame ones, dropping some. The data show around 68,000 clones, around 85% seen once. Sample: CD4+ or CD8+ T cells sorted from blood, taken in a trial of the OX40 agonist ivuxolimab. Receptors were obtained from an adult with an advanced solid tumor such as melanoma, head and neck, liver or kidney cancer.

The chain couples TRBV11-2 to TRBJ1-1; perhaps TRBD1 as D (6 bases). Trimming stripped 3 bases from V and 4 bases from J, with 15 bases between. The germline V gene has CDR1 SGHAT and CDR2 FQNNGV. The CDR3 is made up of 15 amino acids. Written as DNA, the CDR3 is TGTGCCAGCAGCTTGGGGGCCCGCCGTTCCACTGAAGCTTTCTTT. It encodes CASSLGARRSTEAFF.

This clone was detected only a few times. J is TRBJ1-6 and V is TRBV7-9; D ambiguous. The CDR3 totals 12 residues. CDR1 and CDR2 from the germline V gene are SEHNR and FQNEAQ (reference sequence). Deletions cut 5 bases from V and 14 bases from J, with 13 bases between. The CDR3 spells CASSPSSGSLHF. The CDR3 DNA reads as TGTGCCAGCAGCCCCTCAAGTGGGTCCCTCCACTTT.

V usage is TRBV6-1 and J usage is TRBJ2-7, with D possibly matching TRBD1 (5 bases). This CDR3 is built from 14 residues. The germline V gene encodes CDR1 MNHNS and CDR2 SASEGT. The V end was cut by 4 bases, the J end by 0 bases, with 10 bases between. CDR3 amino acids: CASSAVDISYEQYF. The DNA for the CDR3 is TGTGCCAGCAGTGCCGTGGACATCTCCTACGAGCAGTACTTC.

CDR3 nucleotide sequence: TGTGCCAGTAGTCGTCCCGGGACAGGGAACACTGAAGCTTTCTTT. Translated: CASSRPGTGNTEAFF. This chain connects TRBV19 to TRBJ1-1, with 8 nucleotides matching TRBD1. The CDR3 spans 15 residues. V shed 5 bases, J shed 1 base, and the junction held 6 bases outside the gene matches. Germline-derived CDR1 and CDR2 are LNHDA and SQIVND (reference sequence).

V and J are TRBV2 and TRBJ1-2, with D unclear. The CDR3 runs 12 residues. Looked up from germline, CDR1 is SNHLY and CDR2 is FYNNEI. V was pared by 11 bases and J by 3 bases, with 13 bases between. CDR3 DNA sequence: TGTGCCGGTCGCGGCGGAGACTATGGCTACACCTTC. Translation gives CAGRGGDYGYTF.

CDR3 nucleotide sequence: TGTGCCAGCAGCGGGGACCCGGGACTAGGAGGCCCGGCGGAGACCCAGTACTTC. Its translation: CASSGDPGLGGPAETQYF. The chain employs TRBV5-4 and TRBJ2-5, with 8 bases identical to TRBD2. The CDR3 sequence is 18 residues long. The V gene end was trimmed by 4 bases and the J gene end by 5 bases; junction bases not matched to a gene: 19. Germline CDR1 is SGHNT and CDR2 is YYREEE (reference sequence).

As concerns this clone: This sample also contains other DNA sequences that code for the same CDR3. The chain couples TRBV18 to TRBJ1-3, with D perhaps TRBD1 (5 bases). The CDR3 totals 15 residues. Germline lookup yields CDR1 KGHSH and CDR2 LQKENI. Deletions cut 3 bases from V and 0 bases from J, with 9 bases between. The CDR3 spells CASSPSGTSGNTIYF. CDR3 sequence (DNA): TGTGCCAGCTCACCTTCGGGGACCTCTGGAAACACCATATATTTT.

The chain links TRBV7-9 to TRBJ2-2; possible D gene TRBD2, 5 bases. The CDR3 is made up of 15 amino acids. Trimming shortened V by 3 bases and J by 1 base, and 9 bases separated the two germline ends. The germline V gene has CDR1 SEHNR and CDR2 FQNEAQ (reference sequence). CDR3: CASSLMGRNTGELFF. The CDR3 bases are TGTGCCAGCAGCTTGATGGGGAGGAACACCGGGGAGCTGTTTTTT.

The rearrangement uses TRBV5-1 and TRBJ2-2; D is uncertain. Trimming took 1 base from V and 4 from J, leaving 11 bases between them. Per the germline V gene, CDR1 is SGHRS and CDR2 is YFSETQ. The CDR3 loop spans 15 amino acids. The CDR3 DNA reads TGCGCCAGCAGCTTGCTCGGGTCTGCCACCGGGGAGCTGTTTTTT. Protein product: CASSLLGSATGELFF.

This CDR3 reads CAISESGGGPDYLHF. The CDR3 DNA follows: TGTGCCATCAGTGAGTCGGGGGGCGGTCCGGATTACCTCCACTTT. The chain has TRBV10-3 and TRBJ1-6; a possible D gene is TRBD1 (6 bases). The V end lost 0 bases, the J end lost 15 bases, and 18 bases lay between the germline ends. The length of the CDR3 is 15 residues. Germline V gene lookup returns CDR1 ENHRY and CDR2 SYGVKD.

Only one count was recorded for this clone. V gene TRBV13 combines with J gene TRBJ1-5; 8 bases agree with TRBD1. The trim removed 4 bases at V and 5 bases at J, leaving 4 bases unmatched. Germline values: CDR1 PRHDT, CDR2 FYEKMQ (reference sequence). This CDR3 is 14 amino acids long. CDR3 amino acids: CASSSGQGDQPQHF. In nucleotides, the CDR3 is TGTGCCAGCAGCTCAGGACAGGGCGATCAGCCCCAGCATTTT.

The CDR3 region is CASTYRGQGREKLFF. CDR3 nucleotide sequence: TGTGCCAGCACCTACCGCGGGCAGGGAAGAGAAAAACTGTTTTTT. The rearrangement links TRBV7-8 to TRBJ1-4; tentatively, D is TRBD1 (5 bases). Germline lookup yields CDR1 SGHVS and CDR2 FQNEAQ. V shed 7 bases and J shed 8 bases, with 20 bases lying between them. CDR3 length: 15 amino acids.

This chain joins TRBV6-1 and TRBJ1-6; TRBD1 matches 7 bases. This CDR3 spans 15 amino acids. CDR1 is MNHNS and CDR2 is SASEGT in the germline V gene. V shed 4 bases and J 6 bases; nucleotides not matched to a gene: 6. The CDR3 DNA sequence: TGTGCCAGCAGTGTGGGACAGATATTTAATTCACCCCTCCACTTT. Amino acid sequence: CASSVGQIFNSPLHF.

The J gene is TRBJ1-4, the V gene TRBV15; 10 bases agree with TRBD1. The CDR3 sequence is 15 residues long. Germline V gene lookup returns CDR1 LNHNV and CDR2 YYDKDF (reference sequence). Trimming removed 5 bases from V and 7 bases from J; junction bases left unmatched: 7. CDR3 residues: CATSFPGQGIEKLFF. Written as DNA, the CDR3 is TGTGCCACCAGCTTCCCGGGACAGGGGATTGAAAAACTGTTTTTT.

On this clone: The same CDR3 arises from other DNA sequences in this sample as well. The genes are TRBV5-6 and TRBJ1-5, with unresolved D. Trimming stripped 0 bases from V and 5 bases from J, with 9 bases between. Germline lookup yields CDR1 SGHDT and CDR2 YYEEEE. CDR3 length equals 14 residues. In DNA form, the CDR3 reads TGTGCCAGCAGCTTGGTGGGAGCTGATCAGCCCCAGCATTTT. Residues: CASSLVGADQPQHF.

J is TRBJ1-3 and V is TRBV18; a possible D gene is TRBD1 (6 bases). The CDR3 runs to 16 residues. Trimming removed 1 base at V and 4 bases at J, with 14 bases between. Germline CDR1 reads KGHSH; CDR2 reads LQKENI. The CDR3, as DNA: TGTGCCAGCTCACCACTGAGCCAGGGGCCAGGAAACACCATATATTTT. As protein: CASSPLSQGPGNTIYF.

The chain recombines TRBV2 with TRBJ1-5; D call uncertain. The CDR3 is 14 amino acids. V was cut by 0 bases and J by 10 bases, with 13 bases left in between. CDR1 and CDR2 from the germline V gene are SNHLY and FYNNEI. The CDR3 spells CASSEALLLGPQHF. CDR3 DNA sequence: TGTGCCAGCAGTGAAGCGCTCCTCCTGGGTCCCCAGCATTTT.